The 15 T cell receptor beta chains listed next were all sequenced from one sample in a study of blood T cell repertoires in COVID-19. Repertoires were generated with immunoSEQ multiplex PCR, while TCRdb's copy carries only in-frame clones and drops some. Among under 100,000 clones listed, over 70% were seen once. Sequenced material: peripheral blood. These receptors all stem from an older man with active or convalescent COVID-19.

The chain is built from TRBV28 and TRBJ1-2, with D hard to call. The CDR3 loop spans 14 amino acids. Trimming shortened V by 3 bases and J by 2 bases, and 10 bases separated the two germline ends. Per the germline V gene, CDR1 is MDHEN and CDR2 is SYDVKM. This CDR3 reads CASSLARENYGYTF. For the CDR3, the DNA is TGTGCCAGCAGTTTGGCCCGGGAGAACTATGGCTACACCTTC.

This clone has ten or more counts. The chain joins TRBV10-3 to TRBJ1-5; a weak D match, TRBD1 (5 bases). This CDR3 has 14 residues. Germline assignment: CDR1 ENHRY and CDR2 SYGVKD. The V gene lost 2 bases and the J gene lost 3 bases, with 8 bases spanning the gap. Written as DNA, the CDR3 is TGTGCCATCAGTGAGGACAGAAACAATCAGCCCCAGCATTTT. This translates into CAISEDRNNQPQHF.

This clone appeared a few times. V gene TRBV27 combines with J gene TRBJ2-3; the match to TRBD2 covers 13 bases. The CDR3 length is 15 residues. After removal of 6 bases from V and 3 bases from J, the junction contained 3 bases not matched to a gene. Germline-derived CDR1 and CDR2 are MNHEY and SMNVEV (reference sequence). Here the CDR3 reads CASRLTSGGTDTQYF. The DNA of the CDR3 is TGTGCCAGCAGGCTGACTAGCGGGGGGACAGATACGCAGTATTTT.

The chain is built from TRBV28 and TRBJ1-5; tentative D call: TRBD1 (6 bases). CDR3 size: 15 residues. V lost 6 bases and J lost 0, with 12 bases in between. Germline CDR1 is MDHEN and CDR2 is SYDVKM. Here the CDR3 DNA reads TGTGCCAGCAGACGGGACAATAATAGCAATCAGCCCCAGCATTTT. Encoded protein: CASRRDNNSNQPQHF.

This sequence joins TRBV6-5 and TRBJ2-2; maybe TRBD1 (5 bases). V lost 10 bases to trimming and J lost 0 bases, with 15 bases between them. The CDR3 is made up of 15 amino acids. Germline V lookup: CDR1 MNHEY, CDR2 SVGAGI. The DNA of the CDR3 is TGTGCCACCAGGTGGGGCAGCTCGAACACCGGGGAGCTGTTTTTT. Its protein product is CATRWGSSNTGELFF.

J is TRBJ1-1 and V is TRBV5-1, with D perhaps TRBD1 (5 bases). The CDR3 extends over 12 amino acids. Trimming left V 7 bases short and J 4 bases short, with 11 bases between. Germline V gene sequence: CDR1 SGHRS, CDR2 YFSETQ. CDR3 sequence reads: CASGARGTEAFF. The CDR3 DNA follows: TGCGCCAGCGGAGCAAGGGGCACTGAAGCTTTCTTT.

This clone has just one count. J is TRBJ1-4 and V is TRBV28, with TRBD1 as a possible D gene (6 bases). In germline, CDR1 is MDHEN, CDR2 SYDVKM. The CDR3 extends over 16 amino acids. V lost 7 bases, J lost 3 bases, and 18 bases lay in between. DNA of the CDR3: TGTGCCAGCATTAAAGGGGGTTCGTCAGCTAATGAAAAACTGTTTTTT. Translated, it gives CASIKGGSSANEKLFF.

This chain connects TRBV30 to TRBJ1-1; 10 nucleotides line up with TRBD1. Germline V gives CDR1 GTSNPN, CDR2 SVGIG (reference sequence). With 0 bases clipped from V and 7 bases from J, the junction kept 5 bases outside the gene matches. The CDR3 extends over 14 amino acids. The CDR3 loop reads CAWSVAGQGIEAFF. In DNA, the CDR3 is TGTGCCTGGAGTGTAGCGGGACAGGGGATTGAAGCTTTCTTT.

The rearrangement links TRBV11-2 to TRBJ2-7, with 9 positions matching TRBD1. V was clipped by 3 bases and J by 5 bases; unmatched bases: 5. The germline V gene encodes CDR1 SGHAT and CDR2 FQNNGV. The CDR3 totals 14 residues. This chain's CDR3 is CASSFGTGLHEQYF. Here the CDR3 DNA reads TGTGCCAGCAGCTTTGGGACAGGGCTTCACGAGCAGTACTTC.

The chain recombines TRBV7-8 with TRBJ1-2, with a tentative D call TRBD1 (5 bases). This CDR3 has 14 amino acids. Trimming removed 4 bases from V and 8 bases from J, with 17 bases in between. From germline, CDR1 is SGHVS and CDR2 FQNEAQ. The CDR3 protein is CASSWGLRGGGYTF. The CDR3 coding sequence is TGTGCCAGCAGCTGGGGACTTCGAGGAGGGGGCTACACCTTC. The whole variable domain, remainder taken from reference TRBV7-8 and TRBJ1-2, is GAGVSQSPRYKVAKRGQDVALRCDPISGHVSLFWYQQALGQGPEFLTYFQNEAQLDKSGLPSDRFFAERPEGSVSTLKIQRTQQEDSAVYLCASSWGLRGGGYTFGSGTRLTVV.

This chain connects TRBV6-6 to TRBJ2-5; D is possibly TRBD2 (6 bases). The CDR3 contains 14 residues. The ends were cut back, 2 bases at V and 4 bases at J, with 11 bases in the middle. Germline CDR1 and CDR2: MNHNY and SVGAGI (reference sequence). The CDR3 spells CASSYRDFRETQYF. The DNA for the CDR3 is TGTGCCAGCAGTTACCGGGACTTTCGAGAGACCCAGTACTTC.

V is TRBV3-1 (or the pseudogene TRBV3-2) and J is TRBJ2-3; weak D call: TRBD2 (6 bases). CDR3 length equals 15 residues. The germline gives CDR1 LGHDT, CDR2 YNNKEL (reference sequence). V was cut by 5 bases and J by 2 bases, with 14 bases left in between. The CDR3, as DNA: TGTGCCAGCAGCATAGCGGACCACGACACAGATACGCAGTATTTT. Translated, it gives CASSIADHDTDTQYF.

The chain's CDR3 is CASTLGGEFGYTF. The CDR3 nucleotides are TGTGCCAGCACCCTCGGCGGGGAGTTCGGCTACACCTTC. The chain carries TRBV9 and TRBJ1-2, with D unclear. The CDR3 covers 13 residues. V was clipped by 6 bases and J by 8 bases, with 17 bases between them. The germline V gene has CDR1 SGDLS and CDR2 YYNGEE.

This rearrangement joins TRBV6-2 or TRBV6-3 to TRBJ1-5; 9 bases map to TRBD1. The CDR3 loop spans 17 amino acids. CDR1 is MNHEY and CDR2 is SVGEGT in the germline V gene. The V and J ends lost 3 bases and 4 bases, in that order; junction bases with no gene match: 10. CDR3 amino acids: CASSYPLQGARNQPQHF. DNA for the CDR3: TGTGCCAGCAGTTATCCCCTACAGGGGGCGCGGAATCAGCCCCAGCATTTT.

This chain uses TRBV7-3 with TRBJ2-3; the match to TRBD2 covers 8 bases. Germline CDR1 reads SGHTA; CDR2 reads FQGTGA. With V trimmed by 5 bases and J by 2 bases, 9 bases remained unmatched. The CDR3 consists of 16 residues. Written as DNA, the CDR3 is TGTGCCAGCAGCCCCCACTCGGGGGGGCCCACAGATACGCAGTATTTT. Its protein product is CASSPHSGGPTDTQYF.